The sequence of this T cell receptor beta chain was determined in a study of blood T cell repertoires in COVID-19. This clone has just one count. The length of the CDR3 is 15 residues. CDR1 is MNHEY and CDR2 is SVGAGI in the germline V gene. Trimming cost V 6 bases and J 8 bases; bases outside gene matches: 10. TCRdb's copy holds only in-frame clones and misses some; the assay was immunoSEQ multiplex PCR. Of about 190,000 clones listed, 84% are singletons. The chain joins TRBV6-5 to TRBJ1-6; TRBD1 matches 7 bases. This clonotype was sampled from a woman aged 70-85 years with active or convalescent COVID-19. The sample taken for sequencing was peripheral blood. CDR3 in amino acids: CASSLRTGGDSPLHF. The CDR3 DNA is TGTGCCAGCAGCCTACGGACAGGAGGGGATTCACCCCTCCACTTT.